Sequencing of this T cell receptor beta chain was carried out in a study of T cell repertoires in ileal Crohn's disease. Study-level background: About half received postoperative treatment, some 11 with thiopurines and roughly 20 anti-TNF. Notes on the study in general: Clonality above 26.8% at surgery always came with endoscopic recurrence. High-frequency clones were more common in sorted CD8 than CD4 cells.

For this clone: Its antigen remains unidentified.

The data were produced by immunoSEQ multiplex PCR, yet TCRdb's version contains in-frame clones alone and is incomplete. The sample has 11,000 to 15,000 clones; about 85% are singletons. From germline, CDR1 is SGHRS and CDR2 YFSETQ. The germline V and J ends were trimmed by 2 bases and 0 bases, with 11 bases remaining between them. This CDR3 region has 15 residues. This chain joins TRBV5-1 and TRBJ1-1; maybe TRBD1 (5 bases). Material for sequencing was ileal tissue. The sequence was obtained from an adult with Crohn's disease. CDR3 sequence (DNA): TGCGCCAGCAGCTTCGGGGGAGGAATGAACACTGAAGCTTTCTTT. It specifies CASSFGGGMNTEAFF.